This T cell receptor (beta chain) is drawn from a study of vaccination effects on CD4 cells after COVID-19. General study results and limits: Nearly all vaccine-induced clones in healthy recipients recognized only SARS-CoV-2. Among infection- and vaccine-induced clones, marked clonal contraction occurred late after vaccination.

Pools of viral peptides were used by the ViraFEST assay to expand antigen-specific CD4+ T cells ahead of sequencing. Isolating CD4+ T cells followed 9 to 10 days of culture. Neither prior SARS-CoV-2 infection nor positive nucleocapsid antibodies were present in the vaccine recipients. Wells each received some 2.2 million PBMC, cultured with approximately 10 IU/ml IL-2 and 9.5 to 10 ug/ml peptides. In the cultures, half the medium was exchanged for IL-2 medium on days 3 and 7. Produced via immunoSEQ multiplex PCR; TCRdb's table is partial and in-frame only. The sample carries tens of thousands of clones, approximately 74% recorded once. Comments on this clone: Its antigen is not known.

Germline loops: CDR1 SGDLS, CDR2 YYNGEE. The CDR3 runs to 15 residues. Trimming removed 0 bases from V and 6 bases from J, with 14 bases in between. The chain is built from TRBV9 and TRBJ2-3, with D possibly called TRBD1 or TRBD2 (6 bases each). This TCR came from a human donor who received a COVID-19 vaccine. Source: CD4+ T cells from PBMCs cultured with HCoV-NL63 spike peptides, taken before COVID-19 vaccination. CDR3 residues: CASSVGGGLGDTQYF. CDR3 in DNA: TGTGCCAGCAGCGTAGGTGGGGGGCTGGGGGATACGCAGTATTTT. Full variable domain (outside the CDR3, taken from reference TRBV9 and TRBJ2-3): DSGVTQTPKHLITATGQRVTLRCSPRSGDLSVYWYQQSLDQGLQFLIQYYNGEERAKGNILERFSAQQFPDLHSELNLSSLELGDSALYFCASSVGGGLGDTQYFGPGTRLTVL.